This entry features one TCR beta chain sequence. Its antigen is not identified. The data were obtained in a study of cytomegalovirus exposure and HLA in healthy donors. The V end lost 0 bases, the J end lost 6 bases, and 17 bases lay between the germline ends. This CDR3 comprises 15 residues. CDR1 GTSNPN and CDR2 SVGIG come from the germline V gene (reference sequence). Study-level findings and limits: Most TCR beta V segments were productive about 90% or about 30% of the time in an earlier analysis. Analyses of presence and absence presupposed an approximately uniform sequencing depth across donors.

This PCR relied on a set of 60 Vbeta primers and 13 Jbeta primers. Authors' data handling: A follow-up analysis tallied 70 million to 80 million unique TCR beta chains, roughly 11 million shared. Using immunoSEQ multiplex PCR, the repertoire was profiled, and TCRdb retains in-frame clones only, with some absent. The D gene and trimming were derived from the DNA, and the V and J assignments and clone size from that table. The data contain 140,000 to 150,000 clones, over 75% of them singletons. The clonotype comes from a woman aged 30 to 39 in good health and CMV-seronegative. The chain joins TRBV30 to TRBJ1-2; no reliable D call. The sequenced sample was PBMCs. The CDR3: CAWSVRRDPINGYTF. In nucleotides, the CDR3 is TGTGCCTGGAGTGTACGACGGGATCCGATCAATGGCTACACCTTC.